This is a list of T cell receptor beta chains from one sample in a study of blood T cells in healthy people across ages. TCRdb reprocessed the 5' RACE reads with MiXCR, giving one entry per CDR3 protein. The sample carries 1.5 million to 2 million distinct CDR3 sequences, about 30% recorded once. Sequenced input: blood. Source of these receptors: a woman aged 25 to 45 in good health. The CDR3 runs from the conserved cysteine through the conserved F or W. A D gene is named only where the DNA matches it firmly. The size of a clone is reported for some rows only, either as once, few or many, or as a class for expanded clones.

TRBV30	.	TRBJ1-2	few	TGTGCCTGGAGGAGGGGCGGCTATGGCTACACCTTC	CAWRRGGYGYTF
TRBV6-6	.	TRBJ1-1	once	TGTACCAGCAGCCGAATGAACACTGAAGCTTTCTTT	CTSSRMNTEAFF
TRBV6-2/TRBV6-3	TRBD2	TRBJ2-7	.	TGTGCCAGCAGTTACTTCCAGCGGGAGAGGGATGAGCAGTACTTC	CASSYFQRERDEQYF
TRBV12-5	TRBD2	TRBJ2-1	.	TGTGCTAGTGGTTTGCTGAGACTAGCGGGAGGGCCGCGGGAGCAGTTCTTC	CASGLLRLAGGPREQFF
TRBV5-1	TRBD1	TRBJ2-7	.	TGCGCCAGCAGCCAAGGACAGGGGCCCACCTACGAGCAGTACTTC	CASSQGQGPTYEQYF
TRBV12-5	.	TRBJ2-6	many	TGTGCTAGTGCGAACTCTGGGGCCAACGTCCTGACTTTC	CASANSGANVLTF
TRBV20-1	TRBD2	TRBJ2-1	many	TGCAGTGCTAGTGCGAGCGGGATCTCCTACAATGAGCAGTTCTTC	CSASASGISYNEQFF
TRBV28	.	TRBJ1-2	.	TGTGCCAGCAGGCCCGGGACCGAGAATGGCTACACCTTC	CASRPGTENGYTF
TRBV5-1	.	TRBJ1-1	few	TGCGCCAGCAGAGAGGGTCCTAGCGCTGAAGCTTTCTTT	CASREGPSAEAFF
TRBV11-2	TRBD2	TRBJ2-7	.	TGTGCCAGCAGCCCCCTTCCGGGACTAGCGGGGTCCTGGGAGCAGTACTTC	CASSPLPGLAGSWEQYF
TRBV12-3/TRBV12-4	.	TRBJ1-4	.	TGTGCCAGCAGTTTCGGGGACCCGGGTCTCCGTGGGGAAAAACTGTTTTTT	CASSFGDPGLRGEKLFF